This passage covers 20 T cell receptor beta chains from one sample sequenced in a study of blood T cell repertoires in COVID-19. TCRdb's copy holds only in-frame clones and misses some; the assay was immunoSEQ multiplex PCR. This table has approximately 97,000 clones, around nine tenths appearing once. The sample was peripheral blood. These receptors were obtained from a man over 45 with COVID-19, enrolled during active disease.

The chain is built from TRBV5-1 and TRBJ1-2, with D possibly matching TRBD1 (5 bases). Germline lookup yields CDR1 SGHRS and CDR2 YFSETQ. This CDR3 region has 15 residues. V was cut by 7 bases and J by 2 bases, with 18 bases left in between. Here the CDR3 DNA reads TGCGCCAGCCGGGAGGGGCAGACTTCGAACTATGGCTACACCTTC. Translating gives CASREGQTSNYGYTF.

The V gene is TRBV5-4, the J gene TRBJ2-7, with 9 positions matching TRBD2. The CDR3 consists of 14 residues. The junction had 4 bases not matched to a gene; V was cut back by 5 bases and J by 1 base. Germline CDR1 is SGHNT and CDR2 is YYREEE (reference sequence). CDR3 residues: CASRRAGGSYEQYF. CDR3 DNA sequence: TGTGCCAGCAGGCGAGCGGGGGGATCCTACGAGCAGTACTTC.

CDR3 loop: CASSLEPGVGGYTF. The CDR3, as DNA: TGCGCCAGCAGCCTAGAACCAGGGGTAGGAGGCTACACCTTC. The chain recombines TRBV5-1 with TRBJ1-2, with D possibly being TRBD1 (6 bases). Germline loops: CDR1 SGHRS, CDR2 YFSETQ. CDR3 length: 14 amino acids. Trimming removed 4 bases at V and 8 bases at J, with 18 bases between.

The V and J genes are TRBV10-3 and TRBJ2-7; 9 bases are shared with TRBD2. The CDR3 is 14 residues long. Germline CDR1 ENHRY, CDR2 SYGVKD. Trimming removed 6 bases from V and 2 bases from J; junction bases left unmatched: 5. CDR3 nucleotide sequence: TGTGCCATCAGGGGCGGGGGGGTCCCCTACGAGCAGTACTTC. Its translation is CAIRGGGVPYEQYF.

For the CDR3, the DNA is TGTGCCAGCAGCTTTGTGTGGGGGGACTCCTACAATGAGCAGTTCTTC. As protein: CASSFVWGDSYNEQFF. J is TRBJ2-1 and V is TRBV12-1; the table's TRBD2 call for D was not verified on the DNA. TRBV12-1 is a pseudogene locus. The CDR3 is 16 residues long.

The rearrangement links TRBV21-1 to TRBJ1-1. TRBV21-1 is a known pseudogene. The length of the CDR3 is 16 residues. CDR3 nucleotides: TGTGCCAGCATCCGACGAGGGTCAGGGGCGGGGGCTGAAGCTTTCTTT. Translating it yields CASIRRGSGAGAEAFF.

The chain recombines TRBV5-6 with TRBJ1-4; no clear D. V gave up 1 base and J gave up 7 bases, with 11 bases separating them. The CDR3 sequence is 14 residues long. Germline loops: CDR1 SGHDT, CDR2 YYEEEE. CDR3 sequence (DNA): TGTGCCAGCAGCTTGTTCGGCGGGCGTGAAAAACTGTTTTTT. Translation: CASSLFGGREKLFF.

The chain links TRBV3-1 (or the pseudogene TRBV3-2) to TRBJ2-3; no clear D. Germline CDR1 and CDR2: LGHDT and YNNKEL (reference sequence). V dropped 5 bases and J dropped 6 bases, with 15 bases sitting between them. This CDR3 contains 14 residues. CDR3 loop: CASSGGIRVDTQYF. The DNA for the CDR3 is TGTGCCAGCAGCGGCGGTATCCGGGTCGATACGCAGTATTTT.

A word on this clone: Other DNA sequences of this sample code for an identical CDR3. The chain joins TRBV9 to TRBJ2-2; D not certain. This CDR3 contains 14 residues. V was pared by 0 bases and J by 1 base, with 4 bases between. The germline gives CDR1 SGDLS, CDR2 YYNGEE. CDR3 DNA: TGTGCCAGCAGCGTAGCGGGGAACACCGGGGAGCTGTTTTTT. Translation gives CASSVAGNTGELFF.

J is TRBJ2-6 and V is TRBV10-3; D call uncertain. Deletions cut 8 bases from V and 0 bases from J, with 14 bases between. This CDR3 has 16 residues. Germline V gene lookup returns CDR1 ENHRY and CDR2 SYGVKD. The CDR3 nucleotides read TGTGCCATCGGGCGTGGTACCGTCTCTGGGGCCAACGTCCTGACTTTC. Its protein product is CAIGRGTVSGANVLTF.

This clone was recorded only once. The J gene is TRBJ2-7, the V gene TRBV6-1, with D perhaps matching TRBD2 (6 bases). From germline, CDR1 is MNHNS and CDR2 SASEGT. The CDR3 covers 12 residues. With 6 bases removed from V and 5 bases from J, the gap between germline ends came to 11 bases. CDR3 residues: CASRGGKNEQYF. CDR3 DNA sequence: TGTGCCAGCAGGGGGGGAAAGAACGAGCAGTACTTC.

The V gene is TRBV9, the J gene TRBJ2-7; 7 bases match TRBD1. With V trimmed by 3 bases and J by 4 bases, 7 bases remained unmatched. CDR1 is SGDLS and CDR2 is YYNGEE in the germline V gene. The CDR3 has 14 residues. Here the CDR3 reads CASSAGQIPYEQYF. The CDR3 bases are TGTGCCAGCAGCGCGGGACAGATTCCGTACGAGCAGTACTTC.

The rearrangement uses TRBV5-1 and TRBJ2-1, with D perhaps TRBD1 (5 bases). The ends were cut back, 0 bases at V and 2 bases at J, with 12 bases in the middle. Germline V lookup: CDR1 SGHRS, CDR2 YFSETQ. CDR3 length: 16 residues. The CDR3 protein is CASSLVGREAYNEQFF. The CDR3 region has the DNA TGCGCCAGCAGCTTGGTTGGCAGGGAAGCCTACAATGAGCAGTTCTTC.

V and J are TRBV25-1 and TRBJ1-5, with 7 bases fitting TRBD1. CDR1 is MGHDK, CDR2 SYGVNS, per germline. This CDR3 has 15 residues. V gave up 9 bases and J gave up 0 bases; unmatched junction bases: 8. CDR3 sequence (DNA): TGTGCCAGTAGGGACAGTAAAAATAGCAATCAGCCCCAGCATTTT. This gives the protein CASRDSKNSNQPQHF.

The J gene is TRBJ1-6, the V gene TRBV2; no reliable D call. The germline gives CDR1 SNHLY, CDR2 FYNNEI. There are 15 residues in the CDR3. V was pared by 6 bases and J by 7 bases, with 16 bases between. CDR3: CASREGLRENSPLHF. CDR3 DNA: TGTGCCAGCAGAGAGGGCCTCCGGGAAAATTCACCCCTCCACTTT.

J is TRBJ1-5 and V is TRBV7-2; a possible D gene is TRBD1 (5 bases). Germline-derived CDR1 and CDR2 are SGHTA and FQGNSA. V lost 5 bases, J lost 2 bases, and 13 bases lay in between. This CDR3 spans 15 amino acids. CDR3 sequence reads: CASSRQQVGNQPQHF. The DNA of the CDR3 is TGTGCCAGCAGCCGCCAACAGGTGGGCAATCAGCCCCAGCATTTT.

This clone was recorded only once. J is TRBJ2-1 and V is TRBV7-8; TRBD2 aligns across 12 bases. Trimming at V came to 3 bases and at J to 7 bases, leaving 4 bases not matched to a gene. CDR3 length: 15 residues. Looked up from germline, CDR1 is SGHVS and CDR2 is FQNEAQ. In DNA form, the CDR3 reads TGTGCCAGCAGCTTTACTAGCGGGGGGCAGAATGAGCAGTTCTTC. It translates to CASSFTSGGQNEQFF.

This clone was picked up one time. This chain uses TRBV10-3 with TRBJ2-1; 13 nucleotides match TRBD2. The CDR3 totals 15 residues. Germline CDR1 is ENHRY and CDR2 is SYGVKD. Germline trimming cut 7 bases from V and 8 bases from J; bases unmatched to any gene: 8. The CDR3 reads CAITRLAGGPDEQFF. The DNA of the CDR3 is TGTGCCATCACCAGACTAGCGGGGGGCCCTGATGAGCAGTTCTTC.

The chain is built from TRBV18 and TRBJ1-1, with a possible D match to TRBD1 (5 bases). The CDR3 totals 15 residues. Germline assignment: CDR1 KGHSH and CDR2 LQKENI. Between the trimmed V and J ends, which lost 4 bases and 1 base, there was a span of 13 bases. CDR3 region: CASSLSGSGNTEAFF. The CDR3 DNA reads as TGTGCCAGCTCACTATCAGGGTCTGGGAACACTGAAGCTTTCTTT.

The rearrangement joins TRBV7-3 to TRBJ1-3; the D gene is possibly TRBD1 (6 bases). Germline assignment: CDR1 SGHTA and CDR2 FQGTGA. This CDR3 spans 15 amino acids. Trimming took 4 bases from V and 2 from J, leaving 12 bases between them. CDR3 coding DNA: TGTGCCAGCAGCTCATTCTCAGGGGCTGGAAACACCATATATTTT. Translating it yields CASSSFSGAGNTIYF.